Listed here are 27 T cell receptor beta chains from one sample, sequenced in a study of T cells in Graves' hyperthyroidism and ophthalmopathy. Regions amplified from RNA transcripts were the TCR beta CDR3 regions. The TCR CDR3 first-round RT-PCR relied on the HTBI primer set. TCRdb analysed the multiplex PCR reads with MiXCR anew, one entry per CDR3 protein. The table lists more than 650,000 distinct CDR3 sequences, approximately 14% of them singletons. The specimen was blood. The receptors were gathered from a young woman with Graves' hyperthyroidism.

The chain uses TRBV19 and TRBJ2-5, with D perhaps being TRBD1 or TRBD2 (6 bases each). Germline V CDR1 and CDR2: LNHDA, SQIVND (reference sequence). The CDR3 extends over 15 amino acids. V was clipped by 4 bases and J by 3 bases, with 15 bases between them. The CDR3 coding sequence is TGTGCCAGTAGTAATAGGAGGGACACGGAAGAGACCCAGTACTTC. It yields the protein CASSNRRDTEETQYF.

This clonotype was observed a few times. The genes are TRBV5-1 and TRBJ2-2; D unresolved. Germline V CDR1 and CDR2: SGHRS, YFSETQ. There are 14 residues in the CDR3. V was trimmed by 4 bases and J by 3 bases, leaving 10 bases between them. CDR3 loop: CASSPKSYTGELFF. The CDR3 coding sequence is TGCGCCAGCAGCCCCAAGTCGTACACCGGGGAGCTGTTTTTT.

The chain carries TRBV24-1 and TRBJ1-5, with D unresolved. The ends were cut back, 5 bases at V and 4 bases at J, with 26 bases in the middle. The CDR3 runs 19 residues. The germline V gene has CDR1 KGHDR and CDR2 SFDVKD. CDR3 sequence: CATSASSPPYRGHNQPQHF. CDR3 coding DNA: TGTGCCACCAGTGCTTCCAGCCCACCCTATCGGGGTCATAATCAGCCCCAGCATTTT.

This clonotype was counted ten times or more. This chain links TRBV5-1 with TRBJ2-1; 9 positions agree with TRBD2. CDR3 size: 15 residues. The germline V gene has CDR1 SGHRS and CDR2 YFSETQ. V lost 1 base, J lost 10 bases, and 9 bases stayed unmatched. The CDR3 DNA reads TGCGCCAGCAGCTTGACGACTAGCGGCCTCCACGAGCAGTTCTTC. It encodes CASSLTTSGLHEQFF.

This chain uses TRBV10-3 with TRBJ2-7; unclear D gene. The V and J ends lost 4 bases and 7 bases respectively, with 8 bases between them. Germline values: CDR1 ENHRY, CDR2 SYGVKD. The CDR3 loop spans 11 amino acids. In nucleotides, the CDR3 is TGTGCCATCAGTGGGGAAAGGGAGCAGTACTTC. Its protein product is CAISGEREQYF.

Ten or more counts support this clonotype. This chain uses TRBV4-2 with TRBJ1-1, with D perhaps matching TRBD1 (5 bases). Trimming shortened V by 5 bases and J by 8 bases, and 9 bases separated the two germline ends. CDR1 is LGHNA, CDR2 YNFKEQ, per germline. There are 11 residues in the CDR3. The CDR3 reads CASSSGPEAFF. The CDR3 bases are TGTGCCAGCAGCTCGGGGCCGGAAGCTTTCTTT.

This clonotype was picked up many times. The V call is TRBV20-1, the J call TRBJ1-6; tentative D call: TRBD1 (5 bases). Per germline, CDR1 DFQATT and CDR2 SNEGSKA (reference sequence). The germline V and J ends were trimmed by 7 bases and 7 bases, with 17 bases remaining between them. The CDR3 contains 14 residues. The CDR3 reads CSDNRGIENSPLHF. The DNA of the CDR3 is TGCAGTGACAATAGGGGAATCGAAAATTCACCCCTCCACTTT.

The chain couples TRBV6-1 to TRBJ2-1, with 7 bases aligning to TRBD1. This CDR3 spans 11 amino acids. Per the germline V gene, CDR1 is MNHNS and CDR2 is SASEGT. V was clipped by 8 bases and J by 12 bases; unmatched bases: 7. CDR3 DNA: TGTGCCAGCCGGACAGGTTTTATGCAGTTCTTC. Translating gives CASRTGFMQFF.

Only a few counts were recorded for this clonotype. This chain uses TRBV7-2 with TRBJ2-3; D may be TRBD2 (5 bases). V was trimmed by 4 bases and J by 0 bases, leaving 14 bases between them. Looked up from germline, CDR1 is SGHTA and CDR2 is FQGNSA. The CDR3 has 16 residues. The CDR3 here is CASSSDYASSTDTQYF. CDR3 nucleotide sequence: TGTGCCAGCAGCTCCGACTACGCGTCTAGCACAGATACGCAGTATTTT.

This clonotype was picked up a small number of times. CDR3 nucleotide sequence: TGTGCCAGCAGCTCCGGGGGTAGCGGGGAGACCCAGTACTTC. Amino acid sequence: CASSSGGSGETQYF. The genes are TRBV7-9 and TRBJ2-5; 7 positions agree with TRBD2. The germline V gene has CDR1 SEHNR and CDR2 FQNEAQ (reference sequence). The CDR3 length is 14 residues. Trimming removed 4 bases from V and 5 bases from J; junction bases left unmatched: 7.

This clonotype has more than one count but fewer than ten. V is TRBV28 and J is TRBJ2-2, with D maybe TRBD2 (5 bases). The V and J ends lost 7 bases and 2 bases respectively, with 14 bases between them. This CDR3 contains 15 residues. Germline values: CDR1 MDHEN, CDR2 SYDVKM. The CDR3, as DNA: TGTGCCAGCAATCCTGCTCTAGCTAACACCGGGGAGCTGTTTTTT. It is translated as CASNPALANTGELFF.

This clonotype was observed many times. The V gene is TRBV7-2, the J gene TRBJ1-1; a weak D match, TRBD1 (5 bases). Germline V gives CDR1 SGHTA, CDR2 FQGNSA. The CDR3 totals 14 residues. Trimming pared 6 bases from V and 1 base from J, leaving 12 bases between. CDR3 bases: TGTGCCAGCAGAAGGTCCGGGGGGAACACTGAAGCTTTCTTT. It codes for CASRRSGGNTEAFF.

The sample holds many counts of this clonotype. The chain is built from TRBV3-1 and TRBJ2-7, with 8 nucleotides matching TRBD2. CDR3 length equals 17 residues. In germline, CDR1 is LGHDT, CDR2 YNNKEL (reference sequence). Trimming removed 0 bases from V and 3 bases from J; junction bases left unmatched: 10. The CDR3 region is CASSQDPTGGHRYEQYF. The CDR3 nucleotides are TGTGCCAGCAGCCAAGATCCGACGGGAGGGCACCGCTACGAGCAGTACTTC.

CDR3 region: CASSQWADPGEQYF. CDR3 bases: TGCGCCAGCAGCCAATGGGCCGACCCGGGTGAGCAGTACTTC. The V and J genes are TRBV4-1 and TRBJ2-7, with D uncertain. Trimming pared 2 bases from V and 7 bases from J, leaving 15 bases between. The CDR3 contains 14 residues. CDR1 and CDR2 from the germline V gene are MGHRA and YSYEKL.

V usage is TRBV27 and J usage is TRBJ2-5; 9 bases line up with TRBD2. Per the germline V gene, CDR1 is MNHEY and CDR2 is SMNVEV (reference sequence). The CDR3 covers 16 residues. V lost 8 bases to trimming and J lost 1 base; unmatched junction nucleotides: 11. The CDR3 DNA is TGTGCCAGCCGCAGGGGCGGGAGGGCCGTCCAAGAGACCCAGTACTTC. Amino acids: CASRRGGRAVQETQYF.

This clonotype was seen ten or more times. The chain couples TRBV3-1 to TRBJ1-2; possible D gene TRBD1, 5 bases. Germline CDR1 and CDR2: LGHDT and YNNKEL (reference sequence). This CDR3 comprises 10 residues. The CDR3 DNA follows: TGTGCGGGGGACGGGGAAGGCTACACCTTC. Protein product: CAGDGEGYTF. Full variable domain (rest looked up from reference TRBV3-1 and TRBJ1-2): DTAVSQTPKYLVTQMGNDKSIKCEQNLGHDTMYWYKQDSKKFLKIMFSYNNKELIINETVPNRFSPKSPDKAHLNLHINSLELGDSAVYFCAGDGEGYTFGSGTRLTVV.

The V and J genes are TRBV7-6 and TRBJ2-1; 13 bases match TRBD2. Trimming at V came to 6 bases and at J to 7 bases, leaving 12 bases not matched to a gene. The CDR3 totals 17 residues. Per germline, CDR1 SGHVS and CDR2 FNYEAQ. The CDR3 loop reads CASSPQPTSGRANEQFF. The CDR3 region has the DNA TGTGCCAGCAGTCCCCAGCCCACTAGCGGGAGGGCTAATGAGCAGTTCTTC.

The chain has TRBV9 and TRBJ1-3; possibly TRBD1 for D (5 bases). Trimming cost V 6 bases and J 2 bases, with 15 bases left between them. Germline V gene data show CDR1 as SGDLS and CDR2 as YYNGEE. This CDR3 spans 15 amino acids. The CDR3 DNA reads as TGTGCCAGCACCCCAAACAGGTTTACTGGAAACACCATATATTTT. The encoded protein is CASTPNRFTGNTIYF.

This clonotype came up many times. This sequence joins TRBV30 and TRBJ1-2; D remains unclear. Germline V gives CDR1 GTSNPN, CDR2 SVGIG (reference sequence). Trimming pared 2 bases from V and 2 bases from J, leaving 3 bases between. This CDR3 region has 11 residues. The CDR3 is CAWSINYGYTF. The CDR3 coding sequence is TGTGCCTGGAGTATAAACTATGGCTACACCTTC.

The chain carries TRBV7-8 and TRBJ1-3; D is unclear. Germline CDR1 SGHVS, CDR2 FQNEAQ. CDR3 length: 11 residues. The CDR3 bases are TGTGTTTCTACCTCTGGAAACACCATATATTTT. It yields the protein CVSTSGNTIYF.

This clonotype was observed many times. The genes are TRBV2 and TRBJ2-1; 9 bases agree with TRBD2. The CDR3 spans 16 residues. After removal of 5 bases from V and 9 bases from J, the junction contained 14 bases not matched to a gene. Germline V gene lookup returns CDR1 SNHLY and CDR2 FYNNEI. CDR3 nucleotides: TGTGCCAGCAGTACTCAAGCGGGAGGTATTCGCGCTGAGCAGTTCTTC. It translates to CASSTQAGGIRAEQFF.

This clonotype was seen a handful of times. This chain connects TRBV14 to TRBJ2-1; 9 nucleotides line up with TRBD1. Unmatched junction bases numbered 13, after V lost 4 bases and J lost 9 bases. The CDR3 length is 16 residues. CDR1 and CDR2 from the germline V gene are SGHDN and FVKESK. CDR3 in DNA: TGTGCCAGCAGCCTGTTCTGGGGACAGGGTGTAGGTGAGCAGTTCTTC. Amino acids: CASSLFWGQGVGEQFF. The whole variable domain, filled in from reference TRBV14 and TRBJ2-1, reads EAGVTQFPSHSVIEKGQTVTLRCDPISGHDNLYWYRRVMGKEIKFLLHFVKESKQDESGMPNNRFLAERTGGTYSTLKVQPAELEDSGVYFCASSLFWGQGVGEQFFGPGTRLTVL.

This clonotype was observed a handful of times. The chain uses TRBV4-2 and TRBJ2-7; TRBD2 is a possible D gene (6 bases). Germline V gene sequence: CDR1 LGHNA, CDR2 YNFKEQ. Trimming took 0 bases from V and 4 from J, leaving 10 bases between them. CDR3 length: 14 residues. CDR3 coding DNA: TGTGCCAGCAGCCAAGAAGAGGGAGGATACGAGCAGTACTTC. Translating it yields CASSQEEGGYEQYF.

There are many counts of this clonotype. This chain connects TRBV12-3 or TRBV12-4 to TRBJ2-7, with D unresolved. V was trimmed by 6 bases and J by 0 bases, leaving 12 bases between them. CDR3 length: 14 amino acids. For the CDR3, the DNA is TGTGCCAGCAGATTAACCGCGAGCTCCTACGAGCAGTACTTC. Amino acids: CASRLTASSYEQYF.

The rearrangement uses TRBV5-7 and TRBJ2-7, with 9 bases matching TRBD1. TRBV5-7 belongs to the ORF category, with a function that is uncertain. V was pared by 0 bases and J by 5 bases, with 12 bases of the junction left unmatched. CDR3 size: 17 residues. CDR3 sequence reads: CASSLGGPWTGAHEQYF. CDR3 bases: TGTGCCAGCAGCTTGGGGGGCCCTTGGACAGGGGCACACGAGCAGTACTTC.

This clonotype was counted at least ten times. The genes are TRBV20-1 and TRBJ2-3, with D maybe TRBD2 (5 bases). Germline CDR1 and CDR2: DFQATT and SNEGSKA (reference sequence). The CDR3 spans 15 residues. Trimming removed 0 bases from V and 5 bases from J, with 15 bases in between. CDR3 residues: CSARDQRPSVDTQYF. The CDR3 coding sequence is TGCAGTGCTAGAGATCAGCGGCCCTCGGTAGATACGCAGTATTTT.

The chain recombines TRBV28 with TRBJ1-5, with TRBD1 as a possible D gene (5 bases). V was trimmed by 6 bases and J by 5 bases, leaving 20 bases between them. Germline V gene data show CDR1 as MDHEN and CDR2 as SYDVKM. The CDR3 is made up of 16 amino acids. The CDR3 sequence: CASSSRGESGHQPQHF. The CDR3 DNA sequence: TGTGCCAGCAGCTCTCGTGGGGAATCAGGGCATCAGCCCCAGCATTTT.